The next 26 T cell receptor beta chains were all read from a single sample in a study of control samples from healthy donors and cancer patients. Some clones are missing from TCRdb's copy, which holds only in-frame ones; the method was immunoSEQ multiplex PCR. The sample consists of some 150,000 clones, roughly 89% of them appearing once. Source material: blood. The receptor set was obtained from a woman in her twenties or thirties in good health.

The rearrangement joins TRBV6-4 to TRBJ2-6; D gene ambiguous. Trimming took 2 bases from V and 0 from J, leaving 2 bases between them. This CDR3 comprises 14 residues. CDR1 MRHNA and CDR2 SNTAGT come from the germline V gene. The CDR3 sequence is CASSDDSGANVLTF. Here the CDR3 DNA reads TGTGCCAGCAGTGACGACTCTGGGGCCAACGTCCTGACTTTC.

The chain couples TRBV21-1 to TRBJ2-3. TRBV21-1 is described as a pseudogene. CDR3 length: 16 amino acids. The CDR3 sequence is CARCLGPRGRTDTQYF. In DNA form, the CDR3 reads TGTGCCAGATGTCTGGGACCCCGAGGACGCACAGATACGCAGTATTTT.

This chain joins TRBV6-4 and TRBJ1-1; 9 bases map to TRBD1. The trim removed 5 bases at V and 4 bases at J, leaving 8 bases unmatched. The CDR3 loop spans 15 amino acids. Germline V lookup: CDR1 MRHNA, CDR2 SNTAGT. CDR3 sequence (DNA): TGTGCCAGCAGTCCCGAGACAGGGGGGATCACTGAAGCTTTCTTT. This encodes CASSPETGGITEAFF.

The rearrangement uses TRBV7-9 and TRBJ2-7, with a tentative D call TRBD1 (6 bases). The CDR3 extends over 12 amino acids. The germline gives CDR1 SEHNR, CDR2 FQNEAQ (reference sequence). The V end was cut by 6 bases, the J end by 7 bases, with 13 bases between. The CDR3 sequence: CASSHQGKEQYF. The CDR3 DNA follows: TGTGCCAGCAGTCATCAGGGGAAAGAGCAGTACTTC.

V is TRBV7-3 and J is TRBJ2-1, with 9 bases that match TRBD2. The J segment lost 7 bases and the V segment lost 5 bases, leaving 3 bases of the junction unmatched. Germline V lookup: CDR1 SGHTA, CDR2 FQGTGA. The CDR3 totals 13 residues. The CDR3 DNA is TGTGCCAGCAGCCAAGCGGGGGGTAATGAGCAGTTCTTC. Its protein product is CASSQAGGNEQFF.

The rearrangement uses TRBV6-5 and TRBJ1-2, with D unclear. The germline V gene encodes CDR1 MNHEY and CDR2 SVGAGI. Trimming took 2 bases from V and 5 from J, leaving 9 bases between them. The CDR3 consists of 13 residues. The CDR3 coding sequence is TGTGCCAGCAGTTACAGGGTGGGGTATGGCTACACCTTC. Translating gives CASSYRVGYGYTF.

The gene calls are TRBV3-1 (or the pseudogene TRBV3-2) and TRBJ1-4, with D unclear. The length of the CDR3 is 13 residues. The germline CDR1 and CDR2 sequences are LGHDT and YNNKEL (reference sequence). Trimming removed 4 bases at V and 5 bases at J, with 8 bases between. This CDR3 is CASSPLKNEKLFF. In nucleotides, the CDR3 is TGTGCCAGCAGCCCCCTCAAGAATGAAAAACTGTTTTTT.

The chain links TRBV12-3 or TRBV12-4 to TRBJ1-2; D remains ambiguous. V gave up 2 bases and J gave up 3 bases, with 7 bases separating them. CDR3 length: 13 residues. The CDR3 region is CASSLYGDYGYTF. CDR3 DNA: TGTGCCAGCAGTTTATACGGGGACTATGGCTACACCTTC.

For the CDR3, the DNA is TGTGCCAGCAGCTTACCAGGGCCCTACGAGCAGTACTTC. Its protein product is CASSLPGPYEQYF. The chain is built from TRBV11-2 and TRBJ2-7, with TRBD1 as a possible D gene (5 bases). The germline CDR1 and CDR2 sequences are SGHAT and FQNNGV. The V gene lost 2 bases and the J gene lost 2 bases, with 7 bases spanning the gap. The CDR3 totals 13 residues. Supplemented by reference TRBV11-2 and TRBJ2-7, the full variable domain reads EAGVAQSPRYKIIEKRQSVAFWCNPISGHATLYWYQQILGQGPKLLIQFQNNGVVDDSQLPKDRFSAERLKGVDSTLKIQPAKLEDSAVYLCASSLPGPYEQYFGPGTRLTVT.

CDR3 region: CASSIQGYTF. In nucleotides, the CDR3 is TGTGCCAGTAGTATACAGGGCTACACCTTC. The chain combines TRBV19 with TRBJ1-2; D uncertain. The CDR3 contains 10 residues. In germline, CDR1 is LNHDA, CDR2 SQIVND (reference sequence). The germline V and J ends were trimmed by 2 bases and 8 bases, with 3 bases remaining between them. The whole variable domain, remainder taken from reference TRBV19 and TRBJ1-2, is DGGITQSPKYLFRKEGQNVTLSCEQNLNHDAMYWYRQDPGQGLRLIYYSQIVNDFQKGDIAEGYSVSREKKESFPLTVTSAQKNPTAFYLCASSIQGYTFGSGTRLTVV.

V and J are TRBV6-5 and TRBJ1-4; D is possibly TRBD1 (6 bases). The V gene's germline CDR1 is MNHEY and CDR2 SVGAGI. This CDR3 spans 15 amino acids. The V end was cut by 5 bases, the J end by 0 bases, with 10 bases between. The CDR3 region has the DNA TGTGCCAGCAGTCCCCGACAGGCAACTAATGAAAAACTGTTTTTT. Residues: CASSPRQATNEKLFF.

V gene TRBV5-1 combines with J gene TRBJ2-5; D gene unclear. Germline values: CDR1 SGHRS, CDR2 YFSETQ. The CDR3 totals 12 residues. With 0 bases removed from V and 1 base from J, the gap between germline ends came to 1 base. The CDR3 region is CASSLAQETQYF. In DNA form, the CDR3 reads TGCGCCAGCAGCTTGGCCCAAGAGACCCAGTACTTC.

The chain is built from TRBV11-2 and TRBJ1-1; 8 nucleotides agree with TRBD1. This CDR3 is 15 amino acids long. Germline assignment: CDR1 SGHAT and CDR2 FQNNGV. J gave up 1 base and V 1 base, and 2 bases lay outside the gene matches. The CDR3 DNA reads as TGTGCCAGCAGCTTAGCAGGGGGCAAGAACACTGAAGCTTTCTTT. Translating gives CASSLAGGKNTEAFF.

The chain combines TRBV5-1 with TRBJ1-1; possibly TRBD1 for D (5 bases). This CDR3 contains 14 residues. V gave up 0 bases and J gave up 4 bases, with 10 bases separating them. In germline, CDR1 is SGHRS, CDR2 YFSETQ. The CDR3 is CASSLVGGGTEAFF. For the CDR3, the DNA is TGCGCCAGCAGCTTGGTTGGGGGAGGCACTGAAGCTTTCTTT.

The chain couples TRBV7-9 to TRBJ2-7, with D perhaps TRBD2 (6 bases). V lost 1 base and J lost 0, with 10 bases in between. The germline CDR1 and CDR2 sequences are SEHNR and FQNEAQ (reference sequence). CDR3 length: 15 amino acids. The CDR3 here is CASSLVSGSSYEQYF. The CDR3 coding sequence is TGTGCCAGCAGCTTAGTCTCCGGGAGCTCCTACGAGCAGTACTTC.

The chain carries TRBV29-1 and TRBJ2-1, with unresolved D. Germline V gene lookup returns CDR1 SQVTM and CDR2 ANQGSEA. The CDR3 consists of 9 residues. V was trimmed by 4 bases and J by 8 bases, leaving 3 bases between them. The CDR3 DNA reads as TGCAGCGTTGGGTATGAGCAGTTCTTC. Amino acid sequence: CSVGYEQFF.

The CDR3 reads CASSPTVFGNTEAFF. DNA of the CDR3: TGTGCCAGCAGCCCGACGGTATTTGGGAACACTGAAGCTTTCTTT. The V call is TRBV2, the J call TRBJ1-1; no firm D call. CDR3 length: 15 amino acids. The germline V and J ends were trimmed by 6 bases and 1 base, with 15 bases remaining between them. Germline V gene data show CDR1 as SNHLY and CDR2 as FYNNEI.

V and J are TRBV28 and TRBJ2-7; 13 bases match TRBD2. The V gene's germline CDR1 is MDHEN and CDR2 SYDVKM. With 6 bases clipped from V and 1 base from J, the junction kept 6 bases outside the gene matches. CDR3 length: 16 amino acids. As DNA, the CDR3 is TGTGCCAGCAGCCTCCGACTAGCGGGAGGATCCTACGAGCAGTACTTC. As protein: CASSLRLAGGSYEQYF.

This chain uses TRBV11-3 with TRBJ2-3; the match to TRBD2 covers 9 bases. Germline V gene sequence: CDR1 SGHNT, CDR2 YENEEA. The CDR3 contains 13 residues. V lost 5 bases to trimming and J lost 4 bases; unmatched junction nucleotides: 1. CDR3 protein: CASSRLAADTQYF. For the CDR3, the DNA is TGTGCCAGCAGCCGACTAGCGGCAGATACGCAGTATTTT.

This clone was seen once. V and J are TRBV6-5 and TRBJ1-1; D gene uncertain. The V and J ends lost 2 bases and 0 bases respectively, with 10 bases between them. Germline V gene data show CDR1 as MNHEY and CDR2 as SVGAGI. The CDR3 spans 15 residues. CDR3 sequence reads: CASSYSWVMNTEAFF. The CDR3 DNA is TGTGCCAGCAGTTACAGCTGGGTTATGAACACTGAAGCTTTCTTT.

This clone was seen a single time. V gene TRBV24-1 combines with J gene TRBJ1-4; tentatively, D is TRBD1 (5 bases). There are 15 residues in the CDR3. Germline V gives CDR1 KGHDR, CDR2 SFDVKD. V was trimmed by 3 bases and J by 2 bases, leaving 9 bases between them. As DNA, the CDR3 is TGTGCCACCAGTGATGCAGGGCCGACTAATGAAAAACTGTTTTTT. Translation gives CATSDAGPTNEKLFF.

This chain links TRBV6-1 with TRBJ2-4; 7 nucleotides match TRBD1. The CDR3 covers 16 residues. The V and J ends lost 3 bases and 0 bases, in that order; junction bases with no gene match: 5. Germline V gene sequence: CDR1 MNHNS, CDR2 SASEGT. CDR3 sequence (DNA): TGTGCCAGCAGTGAGGACAGGTCCCTAGCCAAAAACATTCAGTACTTC. Translated: CASSEDRSLAKNIQYF.

Details on this clone: This specimen includes other DNA sequences encoding the same CDR3. The CDR3 is CASSQGTSGRNEQFF. In DNA, the CDR3 is TGCGCCAGCAGCCAAGGGACTAGCGGGAGAAATGAGCAGTTCTTC. V gene TRBV4-3 combines with J gene TRBJ2-1; 13 bases fit TRBD2. The germline V gene has CDR1 LGHNA and CDR2 YSLEER. There are 15 residues in the CDR3. J gave up 7 bases and V 1 base, and 1 base lay outside the gene matches.

This sequence joins TRBV5-6 and TRBJ1-5; 8 nucleotides line up with TRBD1. The V gene end was trimmed by 4 bases and the J gene end by 4 bases; junction bases not matched to a gene: 1. Germline values: CDR1 SGHDT, CDR2 YYEEEE. This CDR3 is built from 13 residues. The CDR3 DNA follows: TGTGCCAGCAGCCGGACAGGGAATCAGCCCCAGCATTTT. Its translation is CASSRTGNQPQHF.

The chain employs TRBV10-1 and TRBJ2-7, with D hard to call. V was trimmed by 6 bases and J by 2 bases, leaving 14 bases between them. This CDR3 is 14 amino acids long. Germline CDR1 is WNHNN and CDR2 is SYGVQD (reference sequence). CDR3 loop: CASSDFGRAYEQYF. The CDR3 DNA sequence: TGCGCCAGCAGCGACTTCGGACGAGCCTACGAGCAGTACTTC.

The chain joins TRBV6-2 or TRBV6-3 to TRBJ1-6, with D unresolved. With 0 bases removed from V and 7 bases from J, the gap between germline ends came to 4 bases. There are 13 residues in the CDR3. CDR1 MNHEY and CDR2 SVGEGT come from the germline V gene. CDR3: CASSYSENSPLHF. CDR3 DNA: TGTGCCAGCAGTTACTCGGAGAATTCACCCCTCCACTTT.